Following are 17 T cell receptor beta chains from one sample sequenced in a study of CXCR3-negative and CXCR3-positive naive CD8 T cells. No antigens are known for them. Carrying UMI labels, the TRB cDNA libraries were prepared through 5' RACE. TCRdb reanalyzed the 5' RACE reads and collapses them to one entry per CDR3 protein, without DNA. The record lists fewer than 8,000 distinct CDR3 sequences, of which the ten most abundant hold about 2%. Study-wide points: Naive cells positive for CXCR3 carried more hydrophobic TRB CDR3s than CXCR3-negative ones.

The sequencing sample was made of naive CXCR3+ CD8+ T cells from blood. Regarding subset: CD45RO-CCR7+CD27+CD95- naive CD8+ T cells expressing CXCR3 (TNR3+). Receptors originate from a human donor in good health. Some clones in this sample may be carry-over from other donors' samples.

This clonotype registers medium-sized (0.01 to 0.1%) by frequency. The genes are TRBV13 and TRBJ2-7; TCRdb gives TRBD2 as the D gene, but with no DNA this cannot be confirmed. This CDR3 comprises 14 residues. The germline V gene encodes CDR1 PRHDT and CDR2 FYEKMQ (reference sequence). The CDR3 sequence is CASSFGTRVYEQYF. Filled out from reference TRBV13 and TRBJ2-7, the complete variable domain reads AAGVIQSPRHLIKEKRETATLKCYPIPRHDTVYWYQQGPGQDPQFLISFYEKMQSDKGSIPDRFSAQQFSDYHSELNMSSLELGDSALYFCASSFGTRVYEQYFGPGTRLTVT.

The rearrangement links TRBV6-5 to TRBJ2-2; TCRdb's D gene call, TRBD1, goes unchecked for lack of DNA. Germline V lookup: CDR1 MNHEY, CDR2 SVGAGI. The CDR3 totals 14 residues. The CDR3 spells CASGAGLSTGELFF.

The chain uses TRBV29-1 and TRBJ2-3; as DNA is missing, the TRBD1 call by TCRdb cannot be tested. The CDR3 runs to 18 residues. Germline-derived CDR1 and CDR2 are SQVTM and ANQGSEA. The CDR3 sequence is CSVEDRRQGAPITDTQYF.

The chain recombines TRBV7-2 with TRBJ1-2; there is no DNA to check the TCRdb D call of TRBD1. Germline lookup yields CDR1 SGHTA and CDR2 FQGNSA. The CDR3 totals 14 residues. The CDR3 here is CASSLVPGGYGYTF. The variable domain in full, with the rest retrieved from reference TRBV7-2 and TRBJ1-2, is GAGVSQSPSNKVTEKGKDVELRCDPISGHTALYWYRQSLGQGLEFLIYFQGNSAPDKSGLPSDRFSAERTGGSVSTLTIQRTQQEDSAVYLCASSLVPGGYGYTFGSGTRLTVV.

The CDR3 protein is CASSGAVYNEQFF. V is TRBV9 and J is TRBJ2-1. The CDR3 has 13 residues. Germline loops: CDR1 SGDLS, CDR2 YYNGEE.

This clonotype is classed as medium-sized by frequency. Here the CDR3 reads CASSLFPGVAAGDNEQFF. This rearrangement joins TRBV6-5 to TRBJ2-1; without DNA, the TCRdb call of TRBD1 cannot be checked. The CDR3 consists of 18 residues. Germline CDR1 and CDR2: MNHEY and SVGAGI.

Its frequency marks this clonotype as medium-sized (0.01 to 0.1%). The rearrangement links TRBV29-1 to TRBJ1-2. This CDR3 is built from 14 residues. The germline CDR1 and CDR2 sequences are SQVTM and ANQGSEA. CDR3 in amino acids: CSVDRGQNNYGYTF.

J is TRBJ2-1 and V is TRBV18; TCRdb lists TRBD1, though no DNA is available to test this call. Germline CDR1 is KGHSH and CDR2 is LQKENI. The CDR3 loop spans 13 amino acids. The CDR3 spells CASSASGDDEQFF.

This clonotype is identified as medium-sized from frequency. The chain uses TRBV29-1 and TRBJ2-1. Germline V lookup: CDR1 SQVTM, CDR2 ANQGSEA. This CDR3 spans 14 amino acids. This CDR3 reads CSVEDQSEYNEQFF.

V and J are TRBV28 and TRBJ2-7. The germline V gene has CDR1 MDHEN and CDR2 SYDVKM. There are 12 residues in the CDR3. The CDR3 region is CASSLGAYEQYF.

This clonotype shows up as medium-sized by frequency. The CDR3 region is CASSTEGTENTEAFF. The chain has TRBV27 and TRBJ1-1; TCRdb proposes TRBD1, but this gene call is untestable without DNA. Germline CDR1 is MNHEY and CDR2 is SMNVEV (reference sequence). This CDR3 region has 15 residues.

This chain connects TRBV10-1 to TRBJ2-1; TCRdb designates TRBD2, a call that cannot be tested without DNA. Germline CDR1 and CDR2: WNHNN and SYGVQD (reference sequence). This CDR3 has 16 residues. The CDR3 reads CASSEWREGVDNEQFF.

This clonotype counts as medium-sized by frequency. The rearrangement links TRBV7-8 to TRBJ1-1. In germline, CDR1 is SGHVS, CDR2 FQNEAQ. The CDR3 covers 16 residues. CDR3 sequence reads: CASSLGFRARNTEAFF.

Its frequency marks this clonotype as medium-sized. This chain links TRBV3-1 with TRBJ2-1; there is no DNA to check the TCRdb D call of TRBD1. The CDR3 spans 16 residues. CDR1 and CDR2 from the germline V gene are LGHDT and YNNKEL (reference sequence). CDR3 amino acids: CASSQETWDGNNEQFF.

The chain carries TRBV5-6 and TRBJ1-5; TCRdb proposes TRBD1, but this gene call is untestable without DNA. Looked up from germline, CDR1 is SGHDT and CDR2 is YYEEEE. This CDR3 region has 16 residues. The CDR3 sequence: CASSINRGYSNQPQHF.

Measured by frequency, this clonotype is medium-sized. The chain recombines TRBV19 with TRBJ2-7. The germline V gene has CDR1 LNHDA and CDR2 SQIVND (reference sequence). The length of the CDR3 is 13 residues. CDR3 sequence reads: CASSITPVHEQYF.

By frequency, this clonotype is medium-sized. The CDR3 here is CASSLTTGNNEQFF. V usage is TRBV6-5 and J usage is TRBJ2-1; no DNA is available, so the TRBD1 call from TCRdb remains unchecked. The CDR3 length is 14 residues. Germline V CDR1 and CDR2: MNHEY, SVGAGI.